The text below deals with one T cell receptor (beta chain). This clonotype counts as medium-sized (0.01 to 0.1%). The antigen this receptor binds is unknown. The sample holds no much larger clone one base away, and base qualities are not on file. This sample is part of a study of immune heterogeneity within non-small cell lung tumors (dated 2018 in TCRdb). Concerning the study at large: By histology, the tumors included nine to eleven non-squamous carcinomas, several squamous cell carcinomas and 1 tumor not otherwise specified. To look at intratumoral immune heterogeneity, the study ran whole-exome sequencing, RNA-seq and TCR beta repertoire sequencing on several spatially distinct regions taken from every NSCLC tumor. For mutant peptides 8 to 11 amino acids long, netMHCpan-3.0 predicted neoantigen binding to the HLA alleles of each patient. TCR repertoire analysis included more than 55 tumor loci from 15 patients, whereas transcriptome data included only roughly 45 loci from around eleven patients. Broad study findings and their caveats: A moderate positive correlation (R roughly 0.35), which was statistically significant, linked local T-cell repertoire clonality to local tumor mutational burden. High-frequency TCR beta clonotypes were largely distinct between individual patients. Within a patient, the same dominant CDR3B clonotypes appeared at multiple loci, but different tumor locations also contained unique high-frequency clones.

The TCR beta CDR3 region was amplified with a multiplex PCR system whose first round of approximately 10 cycles used 32 V-gene forward primers and 13 J-gene reverse primers. First-round PCR used a QIAGEN Multiplex PCR Kit, and primer sequences were filed in Chinese patent CN105087789A. Illumina universal primers were attached in a second round of PCR run with the Phusion High-Fidelity PCR Kit. The TCR libraries underwent paired-end sequencing with a read length of 151 bp on the Illumina HiSeq X Ten platform. On the authors' methods: Cutadapt removed reads without multiplex PCR primers, PEAR merged read pairs, and MiXCR with default settings called CDR3 regions. Repertoire diversity used Shannon entropy, and clonality was computed as one minus Shannon entropy divided by ln of productive unique sequence count. Clonotypes present at frequencies of at least 0.5% were defined as dominant or high-frequency T-cell clones. The public reads were reprocessed in TCRdb via fastp at Q25 and MiXCR, keeping in-frame beta chains. For every CDR3 protein sequence, its rows merge into one entry that carries the most common genes and DNA. The V and J calls shown here were made by TCRdb, not taken from the authors' results. Counted in this sample were thousands of distinct CDR3 sequences; 52% of them appeared once. The ten largest account for 10% to 15% of the sample.

Measured from the cysteine to the phenylalanine, the CDR3 is 14 residues long. Only CDR3 DNA remains: 42 bases, in frame from the first base. A distance of 9 bases separates the germline ends of V and J, which lose 0 bases and 3 bases respectively. As encoded in the germline V gene (reference sequence), CDR1 is DFQATT while CDR2 is SNEGSKA. The TCR template was genomic DNA extracted from bulk tumor tissue, and about 0.6 ug of gDNA was amplified for each sample. During surgery, multiple biopsies were taken from each primary tumor and placed as far apart as possible within the tumor mass. The study cohort was described as untreated and was composed of newly diagnosed NSCLC cases undergoing curative surgery. The donor group was made up of about 14 newly diagnosed non-small cell lung cancer patients undergoing surgery with curative intent. A couple of independent pathologists examined the resected tumor masses. Only high-quality DNA and RNA samples were carried forward to sequencing.

The receptor comes from a man in his 60s with non-small cell lung cancer. The source material was lung tumor tissue. The chain is encoded by TRBV20-1 joined to TRBJ1-3, with no D gene named confidently. Read as DNA, the sequence is TGCAGTGCTAGAGATCGGATCTTTGGAAACACCATATATTTT. Its translation is CSARDRIFGNTIYF.